These T cell receptor beta chains were read from a single sample in a study of cytomegalovirus exposure and HLA in healthy donors. TCRdb keeps only in-frame clones here, not all; method: immunoSEQ multiplex PCR. The table lists around 76,000 clones, about 67% of them singletons. The sample comprised PBMCs. These TCRs come from a man aged 40-49 years in good health and CMV-seropositive. CDR3s include the opening cysteine and the closing phenylalanine or tryptophan. D genes are given only for firm matches. Rows give clone size only sometimes, using once, few, many, or a class for an expanded clone.

V	size	D	length	J	CDR3	DNA
TRBV5-1	once	.	15	TRBJ1-4	CASRLRGATNEKLFF	TGCGCCAGCAGGTTGAGAGGTGCAACTAATGAAAAACTGTTTTTT
TRBV28	.	TRBD1	15	TRBJ1-2	CASSISGTGIYGYTF	TGTGCCAGCAGCATTTCCGGGACAGGGATCTATGGCTACACCTTC
TRBV5-1	.	.	14	TRBJ2-1	CASSLVGDYNEQFF	TGCGCCAGCAGCTTGGTAGGGGACTACAATGAGCAGTTCTTC
TRBV19	.	.	14	TRBJ2-3	CASSIGENTDTQYF	TGTGCCAGTAGTATAGGAGAGAACACAGATACGCAGTATTTT
TRBV20-1	.	.	11	TRBJ1-2	CSATDSYGYTF	TGCAGTGCTACGGACAGCTATGGCTACACCTTC
TRBV30	.	.	13	TRBJ1-5	CAFSGGLDQPQHF	TGTGCCTTTTCCGGGGGGTTAGATCAGCCCCAGCATTTT
TRBV5-4	once	TRBD1	14	TRBJ2-2	CASSRTGGAGELFF	TGTGCCAGCAGCCGGACAGGGGGGGCCGGGGAGCTGTTTTTT
TRBV6-5	.	.	16	TRBJ1-5	CASSYGGQSGNQPQHF	TGTGCCAGCAGTTACGGTGGACAGAGCGGCAATCAGCCCCAGCATTTT
TRBV5-1	.	.	13	TRBJ1-1	CASSLMDKTEAFF	TGCGCCAGCAGCCTGATGGACAAGACTGAAGCTTTCTTT
TRBV10-3	.	.	13	TRBJ1-1	CAITGLINTEAFF	TGTGCCATCACGGGTCTGATTAACACTGAAGCTTTCTTT
TRBV10-3	.	TRBD1	14	TRBJ2-1	CAISRTGPYNEQFF	TGTGCCATCAGTAGGACAGGGCCTTACAATGAGCAGTTCTTC
TRBV28	.	TRBD1	15	TRBJ1-4	CASIPGQGGLRKLFF	TGTGCCAGCATTCCGGGACAGGGGGGTCTGCGGAAACTGTTTTTT
TRBV28	.	.	13	TRBJ2-2	CASSWASTGELFF	TGTGCCAGCAGTTGGGCTAGCACGGGGGAGCTGTTTTTT